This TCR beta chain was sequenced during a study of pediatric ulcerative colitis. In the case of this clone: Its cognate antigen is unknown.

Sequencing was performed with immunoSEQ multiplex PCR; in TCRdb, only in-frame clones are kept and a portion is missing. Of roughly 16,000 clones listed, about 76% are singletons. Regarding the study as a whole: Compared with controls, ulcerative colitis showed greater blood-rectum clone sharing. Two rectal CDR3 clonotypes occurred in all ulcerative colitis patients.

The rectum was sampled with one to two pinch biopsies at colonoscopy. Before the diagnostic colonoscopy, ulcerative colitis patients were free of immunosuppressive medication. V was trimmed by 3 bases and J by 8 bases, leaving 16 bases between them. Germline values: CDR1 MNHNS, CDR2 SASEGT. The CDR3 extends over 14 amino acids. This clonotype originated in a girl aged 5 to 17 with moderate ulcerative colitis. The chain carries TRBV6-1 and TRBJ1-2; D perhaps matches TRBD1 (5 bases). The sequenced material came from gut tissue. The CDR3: CASSESIQGPGYTF. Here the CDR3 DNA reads TGTGCCAGCAGTGAGAGTATCCAGGGACCGGGCTACACCTTC.